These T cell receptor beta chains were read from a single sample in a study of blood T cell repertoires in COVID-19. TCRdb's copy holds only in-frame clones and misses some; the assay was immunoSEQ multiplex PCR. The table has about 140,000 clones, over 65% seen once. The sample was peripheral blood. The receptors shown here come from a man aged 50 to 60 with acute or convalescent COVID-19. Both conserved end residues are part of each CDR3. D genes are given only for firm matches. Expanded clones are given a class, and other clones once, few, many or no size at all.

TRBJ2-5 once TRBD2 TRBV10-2 TGCGCTCTATGTCGGAGCGGGGGGGCCAAAGAGACCCAGTACTTC CALCRSGGAKETQYF
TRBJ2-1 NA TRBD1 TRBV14 TGTGCCAGCAGCCTAAGGACAGGGGTTGGGTCCTACAATGAGCAGTTCTTC CASSLRTGVGSYNEQFF
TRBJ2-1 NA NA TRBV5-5 TGTGCCAGCAGCTTTGGAGGTTTCAATGAGCAGTTCTTC CASSFGGFNEQFF
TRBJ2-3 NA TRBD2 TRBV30 TGTGCCTGGAGTGGGACTAGCGGGGGTGCAGATACGCAGTATTTT CAWSGTSGGADTQYF
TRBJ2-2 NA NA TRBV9 TGTGCCAGCAGCGTAGTGGCAACATCGAACACCGGGGAGCTGTTTTTT CASSVVATSNTGELFF
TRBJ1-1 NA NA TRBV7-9 TGTGCCAGCAGCCTGACAGTAAACACTGAAGCTTTCTTT CASSLTVNTEAFF
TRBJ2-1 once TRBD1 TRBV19 TGTGCCAGTAGTATAGCTACAGGGGGCTTCACCTACAATGAGCAGTTCTTC CASSIATGGFTYNEQFF
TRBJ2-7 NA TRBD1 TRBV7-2 TGTGCCAGCAGCGGGGGACAGAGTCTCTACGAGCAGTACTTC CASSGGQSLYEQYF
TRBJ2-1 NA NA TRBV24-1 TGTGCCACCAGTGATACCGGGGGATCCTACAATGAGCAGTTCTTC CATSDTGGSYNEQFF
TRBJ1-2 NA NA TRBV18 TGTGCCAGCTCACCAAGCCCGGGATCTAACTATGGCTACACCTTC CASSPSPGSNYGYTF
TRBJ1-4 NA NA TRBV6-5 TGTGCCAGCAGTTGGGACTCCACGGCTAATGAAAAACTGTTTTTT CASSWDSTANEKLFF
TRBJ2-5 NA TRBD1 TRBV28 TGTGCCAGCAGTTCCCCCGGACAGGGGGAAGAGACCCAGTACTTC CASSSPGQGEETQYF
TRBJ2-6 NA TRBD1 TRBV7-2 TGTGCCAGCAGCGCTAGGGGGCTTGGGGCCAACGTCCTGACTTTC CASSARGLGANVLTF
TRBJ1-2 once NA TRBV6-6 TGTGCCAGCACCGTTGGAACAGGAAACTATGGCTACACCTTC CASTVGTGNYGYTF
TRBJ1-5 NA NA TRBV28 TGTGCCAGCCAAAACATTCACAGGGATCAGCCCCAGCATTTT CASQNIHRDQPQHF
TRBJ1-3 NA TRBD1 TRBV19 TGTGCCAGTAGTATATCGACAGGGGCCAACTCTGGAAACACCATATATTTT CASSISTGANSGNTIYF
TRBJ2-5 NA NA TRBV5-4 TGTGCCAGCAGCTTAGGATCCAACAGTGAGACCCAGTACTTC CASSLGSNSETQYF
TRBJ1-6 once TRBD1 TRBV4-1 TGCGCCAGCAGCCCGGACAGGGTCTACTCACCCCTCCACTTT CASSPDRVYSPLHF
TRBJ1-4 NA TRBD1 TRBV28 TGTGCCAGCAGTTTATCAGGGGGAGGTGAAAAACTGTTTTTT CASSLSGGGEKLFF
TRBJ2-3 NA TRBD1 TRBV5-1 TGCGCCAGCAGCTCGACAGGGGGCGCGACAGATACGCAGTATTTT CASSSTGGATDTQYF
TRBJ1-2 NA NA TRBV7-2 TGTGCCAGCAGCGAACCGACAGAGCCCTATGGCTACACCTTC CASSEPTEPYGYTF
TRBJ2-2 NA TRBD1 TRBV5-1 TGCGCCAGCAGCCCCCGGACAGGGGGCAACACCGGGGAGCTGTTTTTT CASSPRTGGNTGELFF
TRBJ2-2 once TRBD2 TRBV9 TGTGCCAGCAGCCCGACACTAGCGGGGAGAAGAACCGGGGAGCTGTTTTTT CASSPTLAGRRTGELFF